These 8 T cell receptor beta chains came from one sample sequenced in a study of T-cell memory formation after mild COVID-19. One entry per CDR3 protein, called by TCRdb with MiXCR from the 5' RACE reads. The data show 300,000 to 400,000 distinct CDR3 sequences, with approximately 13% seen just once and 20% to 25% held by the top ten. The sample was PBMCs or a T cell subset sorted from them (not recorded which). Every receptor here comes from a man in his late teens or twenties who had mild COVID-19 (a few samples of this study predate the infection). Cell type and time point are not known.

The chain joins TRBV5-1 to TRBJ2-7, with a tentative D call TRBD1 (5 bases). Germline V gives CDR1 SGHRS, CDR2 YFSETQ. The CDR3 runs 14 residues. The V gene lost 5 bases and the J gene lost 3 bases, with 15 bases spanning the gap. As DNA, the CDR3 is TGCGCCAGCAGTCCGGGCCCAGGGTACTACGAGCAGTACGTC. Translated: CASSPGPGYYEQYV.

The chain has TRBV6-5 and TRBJ1-1; maybe TRBD1 (6 bases). The CDR3 spans 16 residues. V was clipped by 0 bases and J by 0 bases, with 11 bases between them. Looked up from germline, CDR1 is MNHEY and CDR2 is SVGAGI. CDR3 protein: CASSYSGGHLNTEAFF. In nucleotides, the CDR3 is TGTGCCAGCAGTTACTCGGGGGGACATTTGAACACTGAAGCTTTCTTT.

The chain has TRBV5-1 and TRBJ2-5, with 13 bases matching TRBD2. With 4 bases clipped from V and 5 bases from J, the junction kept 2 bases outside the gene matches. In germline, CDR1 is SGHRS, CDR2 YFSETQ. The length of the CDR3 is 14 residues. For the CDR3, the DNA is TGCGCCAGCAGCGTACTAGCGGGGGGGGAGACCCAGTACTTC. Protein: CASSVLAGGETQYF.

This clonotype was found a few times. CDR3 in DNA: TGTGCCACCAGAGGGACGGAAAGGAGAGCGGGGGGCCCGATCAATGAGCAGTTCTTC. This gives the protein CATRGTERRAGGPINEQFF. The chain is built from TRBV6-2 or TRBV6-3 and TRBJ2-1; 9 bases fit TRBD2. The germline V gene encodes CDR1 MNHEY and CDR2 SVGEGT. This CDR3 has 19 amino acids. Trimming took 10 bases from V and 6 from J; bases not matched to a gene: 25.

CDR3 in DNA: TGTGCCAGCAGCCAGGAGGTGGGTCGGACTCTGAACACTGAAGCTTTCTTT. It translates to CASSQEVGRTLNTEAFF. The chain employs TRBV4-2 and TRBJ1-1; D remains ambiguous. CDR3 size: 17 residues. Per germline, CDR1 LGHNA and CDR2 YNFKEQ. Between the trimmed V and J ends, which lost 3 bases and 0 bases, there was a span of 17 bases.

The V gene is TRBV20-1, the J gene TRBJ1-5; TRBD1 aligns across 9 bases. Germline CDR1 reads DFQATT; CDR2 reads SNEGSKA (reference sequence). Trimming took 6 bases from V and 3 from J; bases not matched to a gene: 6. This CDR3 is 14 amino acids long. The CDR3 DNA reads as TGCAGTGCGCCGACAGGGGGTGACAATCAGCCCCAGCATTTT. Protein sequence: CSAPTGGDNQPQHF.

This clonotype has a handful of counts. The chain uses TRBV5-1 and TRBJ2-3, with a possible D match to TRBD2 (7 bases). Per germline, CDR1 SGHRS and CDR2 YFSETQ. This CDR3 is 18 amino acids long. Trimming removed 4 bases at V and 1 base at J, with 22 bases between. The CDR3 DNA reads as TGCGCCAGCAGCGCGGGACACAGGGACTATTCTGGCACAGATACGCAGTATTTT. It codes for CASSAGHRDYSGTDTQYF. Using reference TRBV5-1 and TRBJ2-3 for the parts outside the CDR3, the full variable domain is KAGVTQTPRYLIKTRGQQVTLSCSPISGHRSVSWYQQTPGQGLQFLFEYFSETQRNKGNFPGRFSGRQFSNSRSEMNVSTLELGDSALYLCASSAGHRDYSGTDTQYFGPGTRLTVL.

V is TRBV6-6 and J is TRBJ1-6, with D possibly being TRBD1 (6 bases). V was shortened by 7 bases and J by 0 bases, with 10 bases between the two germline ends. CDR1 and CDR2 from the germline V gene are MNHNY and SVGAGI (reference sequence). The CDR3 contains 15 residues. The CDR3 sequence: CASTEQGSYNSPLHF. CDR3 in DNA: TGTGCCAGCACTGAACAGGGCTCCTATAATTCACCCCTCCACTTT.